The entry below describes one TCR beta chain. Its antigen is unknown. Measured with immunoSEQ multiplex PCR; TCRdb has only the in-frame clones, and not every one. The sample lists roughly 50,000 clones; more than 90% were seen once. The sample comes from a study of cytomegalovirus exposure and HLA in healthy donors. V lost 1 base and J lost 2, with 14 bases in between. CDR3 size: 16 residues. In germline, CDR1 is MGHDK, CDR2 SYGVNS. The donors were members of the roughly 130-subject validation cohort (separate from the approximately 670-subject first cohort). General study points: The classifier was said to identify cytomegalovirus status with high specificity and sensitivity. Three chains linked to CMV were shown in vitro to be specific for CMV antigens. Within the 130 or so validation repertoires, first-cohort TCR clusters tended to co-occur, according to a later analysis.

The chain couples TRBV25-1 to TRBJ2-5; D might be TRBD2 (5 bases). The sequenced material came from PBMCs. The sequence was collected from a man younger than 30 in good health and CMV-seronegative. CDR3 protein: CASSEFSAGVQETQYF. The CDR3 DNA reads TGTGCCAGCAGTGAATTTTCTGCGGGTGTTCAAGAGACCCAGTACTTC.